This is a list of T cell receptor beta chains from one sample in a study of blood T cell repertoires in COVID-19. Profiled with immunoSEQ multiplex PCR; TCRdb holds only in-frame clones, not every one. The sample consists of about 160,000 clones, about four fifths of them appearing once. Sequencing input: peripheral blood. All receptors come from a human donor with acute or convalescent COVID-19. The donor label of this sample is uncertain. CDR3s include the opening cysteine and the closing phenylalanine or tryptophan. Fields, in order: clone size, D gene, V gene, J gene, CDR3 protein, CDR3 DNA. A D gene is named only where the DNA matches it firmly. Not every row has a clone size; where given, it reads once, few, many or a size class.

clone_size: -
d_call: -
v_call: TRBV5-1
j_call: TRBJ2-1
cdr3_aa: CASSEPQGEQFF
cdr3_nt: TGCGCCAGCTCGGAGCCGCAGGGTGAGCAGTTCTTC

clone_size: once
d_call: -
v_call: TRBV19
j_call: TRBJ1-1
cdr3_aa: CASRSLFQVTNTEAFF
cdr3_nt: TGTGCCAGTAGATCCCTTTTCCAGGTGACGAACACTGAAGCTTTCTTT

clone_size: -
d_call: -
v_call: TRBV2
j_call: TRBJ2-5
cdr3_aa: CASRRLPGETQYF
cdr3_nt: TGTGCCAGCAGACGACTCCCCGGAGAGACCCAGTACTTC

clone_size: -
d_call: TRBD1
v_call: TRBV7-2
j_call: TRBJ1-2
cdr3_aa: CASSLRQGERTGGYTF
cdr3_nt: TGTGCCAGCAGCTTACGCCAGGGGGAACGGACGGGAGGCTACACCTTC

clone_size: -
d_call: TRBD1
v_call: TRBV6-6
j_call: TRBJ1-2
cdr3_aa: CASRIGQGANYGYTF
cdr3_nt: TGTGCCAGCAGGATAGGACAGGGTGCTAACTATGGCTACACCTTC

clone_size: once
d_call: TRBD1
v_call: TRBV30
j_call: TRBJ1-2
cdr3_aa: CAWSNTGEGGYTF
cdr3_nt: TGTGCCTGGAGTAACACAGGGGAAGGTGGCTACACCTTC

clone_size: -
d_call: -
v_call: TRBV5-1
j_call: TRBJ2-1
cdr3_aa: CASGWGPGNNEQFF
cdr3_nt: TGCGCCAGCGGGTGGGGGCCGGGGAACAATGAGCAGTTCTTC

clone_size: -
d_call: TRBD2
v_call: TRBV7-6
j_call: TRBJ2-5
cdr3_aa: CASSLAPGGAAETQYF
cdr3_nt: TGTGCCAGCAGCTTAGCACCGGGGGGGGCGGCGGAGACCCAGTACTTC

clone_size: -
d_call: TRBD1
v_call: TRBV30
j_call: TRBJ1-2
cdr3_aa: CAWSVRLTGQGRDGYTF
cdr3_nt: TGTGCCTGGAGTGTACGCCTGACGGGACAGGGGCGGGATGGCTACACCTTC

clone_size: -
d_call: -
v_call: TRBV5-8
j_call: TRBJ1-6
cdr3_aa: CASSLEVRSPLHF
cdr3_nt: TGTGCCAGCAGCTTGGAGGTGAGGTCACCCCTCCACTTT

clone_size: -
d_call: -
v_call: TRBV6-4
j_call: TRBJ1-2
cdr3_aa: CASSDSTGDGLRGYTF
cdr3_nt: TGTGCCAGCAGTGACTCCACGGGGGATGGGCTCCGGGGCTACACCTTC

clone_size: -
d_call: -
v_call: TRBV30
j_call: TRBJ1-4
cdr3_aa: CCTRDKEDEKLFF
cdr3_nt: TGCTGCACCCGGGACAAAGAAGATGAAAAACTGTTTTTT

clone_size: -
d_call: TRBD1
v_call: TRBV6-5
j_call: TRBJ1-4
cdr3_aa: CASSTPGTGVEKLFF
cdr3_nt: TGTGCCAGCAGTACCCCCGGGACAGGGGTAGAAAAACTGTTTTTT

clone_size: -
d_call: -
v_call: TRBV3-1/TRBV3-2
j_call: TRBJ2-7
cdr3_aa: CASSEGQSYEQYF
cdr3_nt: TGTGCCAGCAGCGAAGGACAGTCCTACGAGCAGTACTTC

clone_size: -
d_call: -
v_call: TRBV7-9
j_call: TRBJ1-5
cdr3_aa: CASSWGDFQPQHF
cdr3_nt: TGTGCCAGCAGCTGGGGGGACTTTCAGCCCCAGCATTTT

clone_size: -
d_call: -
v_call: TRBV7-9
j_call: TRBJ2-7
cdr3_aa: CASTSESEQYF
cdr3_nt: TGTGCCAGCACCTCGGAGAGCGAGCAGTACTTC

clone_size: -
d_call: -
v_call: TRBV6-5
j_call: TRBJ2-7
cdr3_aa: CASSYERPGGPREQYF
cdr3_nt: TGTGCCAGCAGTTACGAGAGGCCGGGGGGCCCAAGAGAGCAGTACTTC

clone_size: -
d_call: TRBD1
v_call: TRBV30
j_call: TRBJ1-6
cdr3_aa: CAWTNRQGDIGSSYNSPLHF
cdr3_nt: TGTGCCTGGACCAACAGACAGGGGGATATAGGCAGCTCCTATAATTCACCCCTCCACTTT

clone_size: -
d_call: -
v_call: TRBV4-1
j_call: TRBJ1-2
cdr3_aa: CASSQFITGNRYGYTF
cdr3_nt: TGCGCCAGCAGCCAATTTATCACAGGGAATCGGTATGGCTACACCTTC

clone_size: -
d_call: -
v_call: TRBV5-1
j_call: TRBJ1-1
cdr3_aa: CASSLATGRSNTEAFF
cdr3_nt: TGCGCCAGCAGCTTGGCTACAGGACGTTCGAACACTGAAGCTTTCTTT

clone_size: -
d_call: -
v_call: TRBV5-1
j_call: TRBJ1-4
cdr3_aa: CASSLAGSATNEKLFF
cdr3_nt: TGCGCCAGCAGCTTGGCCGGGTCAGCAACTAATGAAAAACTGTTTTTT

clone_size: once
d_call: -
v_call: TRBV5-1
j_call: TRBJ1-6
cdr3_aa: CASSLAVNYNSPLHF
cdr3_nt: TGCGCCAGCAGCTTGGCAGTAAACTATAATTCACCCCTCCACTTT

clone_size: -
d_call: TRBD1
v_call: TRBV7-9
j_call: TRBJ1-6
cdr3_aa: CASTPLTGWRPNSPLHF
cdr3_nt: TGTGCCAGCACCCCTTTGACAGGGTGGCGCCCCAATTCACCCCTCCACTTT

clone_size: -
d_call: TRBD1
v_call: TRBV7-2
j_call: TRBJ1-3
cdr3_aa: CASSKPPGTGDGNTIYF
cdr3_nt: TGTGCCAGCAGCAAACCGCCCGGGACAGGGGACGGAAACACCATATATTTT

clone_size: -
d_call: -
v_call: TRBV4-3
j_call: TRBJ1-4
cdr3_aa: CASSQDLGYRSGKLFF
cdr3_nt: TGCGCCAGCAGCCAAGATTTGGGGTACAGGTCCGGAAAACTGTTTTTT

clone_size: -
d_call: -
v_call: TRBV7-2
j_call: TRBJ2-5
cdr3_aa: CASRSGLLGGQETQYF
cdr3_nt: TGTGCCAGCAGGAGTGGACTTTTAGGGGGCCAAGAGACCCAGTACTTC

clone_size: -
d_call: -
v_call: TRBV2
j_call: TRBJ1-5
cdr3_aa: CASRPAGAGNQPQHF
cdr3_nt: TGTGCCAGCAGGCCGGCAGGGGCTGGGAATCAGCCCCAGCATTTT

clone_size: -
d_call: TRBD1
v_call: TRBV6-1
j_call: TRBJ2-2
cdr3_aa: CASSEDWTGGDTGELFF
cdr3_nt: TGTGCCAGCAGTGAAGACTGGACAGGGGGGGACACCGGGGAGCTGTTTTTT

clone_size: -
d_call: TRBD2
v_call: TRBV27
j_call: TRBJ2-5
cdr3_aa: CASSLVTSGGKETQYF
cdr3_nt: TGTGCCAGCAGTTTAGTGACTAGCGGGGGGAAAGAGACCCAGTACTTC